The next 24 T cell receptor beta chains were all read from a single sample in a study of T cell responses to AZD1222 COVID-19 vaccine. Generated by immunoSEQ multiplex PCR, the TCRdb table keeps only in-frame clones and is missing some. The profile shows more than 150,000 clones, around nine tenths of them singletons. The sequencing used peripheral blood, collected 28 days after the second AZD1222 dose. Receptor source: an adult who received the AZD1222 COVID-19 vaccine.

This chain uses TRBV15 with TRBJ2-7; TRBD1 or TRBD2 may be the D gene (5 bases each). Looked up from germline, CDR1 is LNHNV and CDR2 is YYDKDF (reference sequence). V shed 5 bases and J shed 6 bases, with 8 bases lying between them. There are 11 residues in the CDR3. In DNA form, the CDR3 reads TGTGCCACCAGCTATGGGGGCGAGCAGTACTTC. This sequence encodes CATSYGGEQYF.

The V and J genes are TRBV2 and TRBJ2-2, with 9 bases that match TRBD2. CDR3 length: 17 residues. J gave up 0 bases and V 7 bases, and 9 bases lay outside the gene matches. The V gene's germline CDR1 is SNHLY and CDR2 FYNNEI. In DNA, the CDR3 is TGTGCCAGCATAACCCAGCGGGGGGCCTCGAACACCGGGGAGCTGTTTTTT. This translates into CASITQRGASNTGELFF.

The V call is TRBV4-1, the J call TRBJ2-3; no clear D. Germline V gives CDR1 MGHRA, CDR2 YSYEKL. The V end was cut by 4 bases, the J end by 3 bases, with 17 bases between. The CDR3 is 16 amino acids. CDR3 loop: CASSPSGLGSTDTQYF. Here the CDR3 DNA reads TGCGCCAGCAGCCCCTCGGGCCTTGGCTCAACAGATACGCAGTATTTT.

The J gene is TRBJ1-3, the V gene TRBV28, with TRBD1 matching over 8 bases. CDR1 and CDR2 from the germline V gene are MDHEN and SYDVKM. The CDR3 is 17 amino acids. With 6 bases clipped from V and 0 bases from J, the junction kept 10 bases outside the gene matches. For the CDR3, the DNA is TGTGCCAGCAGCCCCCGGGGACAGGTCCTCTCTGGAAACACCATATATTTT. This sequence encodes CASSPRGQVLSGNTIYF.

This clone has just a few counts. The chain combines TRBV10-3 with TRBJ2-7; the match to TRBD1 covers 9 bases. In germline, CDR1 is ENHRY, CDR2 SYGVKD. CDR3 length equals 14 residues. J gave up 6 bases and V 6 bases, and 9 bases lay outside the gene matches. The CDR3 protein is CAISPTGGNGEQYF. The CDR3 DNA sequence: TGTGCCATCAGCCCGACAGGGGGAAATGGCGAGCAGTACTTC.

This chain joins TRBV19 and TRBJ1-1; no firm D call. V lost 9 bases and J 3 bases, leaving 11 bases between the germline ends. CDR3 length: 12 amino acids. Germline lookup yields CDR1 LNHDA and CDR2 SQIVND (reference sequence). The CDR3 DNA reads as TGTGCCAGCATCAGCGCAGACACTGAAGCTTTCTTT. Translation gives CASISADTEAFF.

This rearrangement joins TRBV7-9 to TRBJ1-2; D call uncertain. V lost 5 bases to trimming and J lost 4 bases, with 20 bases between them. Germline values: CDR1 SEHNR, CDR2 FQNEAQ (reference sequence). CDR3 size: 16 residues. The CDR3 sequence: CASSAAQWVGLYGYTF. For the CDR3, the DNA is TGTGCCAGCAGCGCAGCCCAATGGGTGGGCCTCTATGGCTACACCTTC.

The chain is built from TRBV9 and TRBJ2-2; 7 positions match TRBD1. The J segment lost 6 bases and the V segment lost 4 bases, leaving 6 bases of the junction unmatched. Germline V gene sequence: CDR1 SGDLS, CDR2 YYNGEE. The CDR3 consists of 14 residues. CDR3 protein: CASSPTGNAGELFF. The CDR3 DNA is TGTGCCAGCAGCCCGACAGGGAATGCCGGGGAGCTGTTTTTT.

V and J are TRBV5-1 and TRBJ1-5; D is perhaps TRBD1 (5 bases). The CDR3 length is 15 residues. Germline assignment: CDR1 SGHRS and CDR2 YFSETQ. The V end lost 4 bases, the J end lost 5 bases, and 16 bases lay between the germline ends. CDR3 coding DNA: TGCGCCAGCAGCCGTACTTGGGGGGTGGATCAGCCCCAGCATTTT. Amino acid sequence: CASSRTWGVDQPQHF. Using reference TRBV5-1 and TRBJ1-5 for the parts outside the CDR3, the full variable domain is KAGVTQTPRYLIKTRGQQVTLSCSPISGHRSVSWYQQTPGQGLQFLFEYFSETQRNKGNFPGRFSGRQFSNSRSEMNVSTLELGDSALYLCASSRTWGVDQPQHFGDGTRLSIL.

This clone was found once. CDR3 in DNA: TGCAGCGTTGAAGAAGGCTGGGGCTCCTACAATGAGCAGTTCTTC. Translating it yields CSVEEGWGSYNEQFF. The V and J genes are TRBV29-1 and TRBJ2-1; D gene unclear. The ends were cut back, 0 bases at V and 0 bases at J, with 9 bases in the middle. Germline assignment: CDR1 SQVTM and CDR2 ANQGSEA. This CDR3 is 15 amino acids long.

The chain uses TRBV2 and TRBJ1-3, with D hard to call. This CDR3 contains 15 residues. Trimming took 4 bases from V and 0 from J, leaving 10 bases between them. Per the germline V gene, CDR1 is SNHLY and CDR2 is FYNNEI. The CDR3 coding sequence is TGTGCCAGCAGTGCCGTTCGGTCCTCTGGAAACACCATATATTTT. The encoded protein is CASSAVRSSGNTIYF.

CDR3 in amino acids: CASSFGPPQYF. The CDR3, as DNA: TGTGCCAGCAGTTTTGGCCCGCCACAGTACTTC. This chain joins TRBV28 and TRBJ2-7; D call uncertain. This CDR3 has 11 amino acids. Germline V CDR1 and CDR2: MDHEN, SYDVKM. V dropped 3 bases and J dropped 10 bases, with 10 bases sitting between them. Drawing the rest from reference TRBV28 and TRBJ2-7, the complete variable domain is DVKVTQSSRYLVKRTGEKVFLECVQDMDHENMFWYRQDPGLGLRLIYFSYDVKMKEKGDIPEGYSVSREKKERFSLILESASTNQTSMYLCASSFGPPQYFGPGTRLTVT.

The J gene is TRBJ1-1, the V gene TRBV28; D unresolved. The CDR3 spans 14 residues. Germline V lookup: CDR1 MDHEN, CDR2 SYDVKM. V was cut by 1 base and J by 4 bases, with 10 bases left in between. The CDR3 nucleotides read TGTGCCAGCAGTTTATTGGGAGTGGGCACTGAAGCTTTCTTT. Encoded protein: CASSLLGVGTEAFF.

The chain uses TRBV4-2 and TRBJ2-4; a possible D gene is TRBD2 (6 bases). V was shortened by 6 bases and J by 1 base, with 13 bases between the two germline ends. Germline V gene lookup returns CDR1 LGHNA and CDR2 YNFKEQ. The CDR3 spans 15 residues. CDR3 in DNA: TGTGCCAGCAGGCCTGAACTAGCTGCCAAAAACATTCAGTACTTC. It encodes CASRPELAAKNIQYF.

The V call is TRBV5-1, the J call TRBJ2-6; D is ambiguous. Trimming removed 1 base at V and 0 bases at J, with 14 bases between. The CDR3 extends over 18 amino acids. Germline loops: CDR1 SGHRS, CDR2 YFSETQ. The CDR3 reads CASSLNARMSSGANVLTF. The CDR3 nucleotides are TGCGCCAGCAGCTTGAACGCCAGGATGAGCTCTGGGGCCAACGTCCTGACTTTC.

CDR3 coding DNA: TGTGCCAGCAGCCCATCCCCCTACGAGCAGTACTTC. Protein product: CASSPSPYEQYF. This chain connects TRBV9 to TRBJ2-7, with D hard to call. CDR1 SGDLS and CDR2 YYNGEE come from the germline V gene. The V end was cut by 4 bases, the J end by 2 bases, with 7 bases between. This CDR3 spans 12 amino acids.

In this sample, this clone turned up once. The CDR3 loop is CASSIRDGELFF. CDR3 coding DNA: TGTGCCAGTAGTATCAGGGACGGGGAGCTGTTTTTT. The V call is TRBV19, the J call TRBJ2-2, with D tentatively TRBD1 (5 bases). Germline V gene lookup returns CDR1 LNHDA and CDR2 SQIVND (reference sequence). This CDR3 contains 12 residues. V was cut by 3 bases and J by 7 bases, with 6 bases left in between.

This chain links TRBV6-1 with TRBJ2-7; D is perhaps TRBD1 or TRBD2 (5 bases each). The germline V and J ends were trimmed by 1 base and 7 bases, with 17 bases remaining between them. The CDR3 loop spans 15 amino acids. Germline values: CDR1 MNHNS, CDR2 SASEGT. CDR3 region: CASSEGRAIEGEQYF. CDR3 DNA: TGTGCCAGCAGTGAAGGACGAGCGATAGAGGGGGAGCAGTACTTC.

J is TRBJ2-1 and V is TRBV19, with a tentative D call TRBD1 (6 bases). The V end lost 4 bases, the J end lost 8 bases, and 12 bases lay between the germline ends. From germline, CDR1 is LNHDA and CDR2 SQIVND (reference sequence). There are 13 residues in the CDR3. The CDR3 nucleotides are TGTGCCAGTAGTAGGACAGTTGGGCATGAGCAGTTCTTC. This sequence encodes CASSRTVGHEQFF.

This chain uses TRBV7-9 with TRBJ1-1, with no clear D. CDR3 length equals 13 residues. The V and J ends lost 3 bases and 1 base respectively, with 6 bases between them. CDR1 and CDR2 (germline): SEHNR, FQNEAQ (reference sequence). The CDR3 coding sequence is TGTGCCAGCAGCTTTACAGCGAACACTGAAGCTTTCTTT. Its protein is CASSFTANTEAFF.

The V call is TRBV5-1, the J call TRBJ2-2, with D perhaps matching TRBD1 or TRBD2 (5 bases each). This CDR3 is 19 amino acids long. V lost 1 base to trimming and J lost 0 bases, with 19 bases between them. The germline CDR1 and CDR2 sequences are SGHRS and YFSETQ. The CDR3 DNA follows: TGCGCCAGCAGCTTGCATCGACCTACGGGGCAGACGAACACCGGGGAGCTGTTTTTT. This translates into CASSLHRPTGQTNTGELFF.

J is TRBJ1-2 and V is TRBV19; maybe TRBD1 (6 bases). CDR1 is LNHDA and CDR2 is SQIVND in the germline V gene (reference sequence). The CDR3 has 16 amino acids. Trimming removed 10 bases at V and 4 bases at J, with 25 bases between. The CDR3 DNA reads as TGTGCCAACTCCTATCGGGGGGCTCCTCTATTCTATGGCTACACCTTC. It translates to CANSYRGAPLFYGYTF.

This chain connects TRBV19 to TRBJ1-1, with D perhaps TRBD1 (5 bases). The CDR3 sequence is 15 residues long. Germline CDR1 and CDR2: LNHDA and SQIVND (reference sequence). V shed 5 bases and J shed 1 base, with 14 bases lying between them. The CDR3, as DNA: TGTGCCAGTAGTGCTGGGGCCGGAGCGAACACTGAAGCTTTCTTT. It is translated as CASSAGAGANTEAFF.

J is TRBJ2-3 and V is TRBV13, with 9 bases aligning to TRBD2. Per the germline V gene, CDR1 is PRHDT and CDR2 is FYEKMQ (reference sequence). The CDR3 covers 16 residues. V gave up 4 bases and J gave up 4 bases; unmatched junction bases: 9. The CDR3: CASSYSGRSRSDTQYF. The CDR3 DNA sequence: TGTGCCAGCAGCTACAGCGGGAGGTCCCGGTCAGATACGCAGTATTTT.